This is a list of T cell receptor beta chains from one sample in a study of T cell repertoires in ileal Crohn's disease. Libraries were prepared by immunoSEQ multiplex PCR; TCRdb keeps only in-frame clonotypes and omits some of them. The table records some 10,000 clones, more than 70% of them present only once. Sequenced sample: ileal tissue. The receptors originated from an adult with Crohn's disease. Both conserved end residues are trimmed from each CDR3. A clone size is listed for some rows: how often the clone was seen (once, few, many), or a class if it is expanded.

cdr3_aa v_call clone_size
ASSIRQGYEQF TRBV4-3 NA
ASTHGGFSNYGYT TRBV6-5 NA
ASSPDRPTDTQY TRBV27 NA
ATSEDEIATEAF TRBV15 once
ASSVVTGLVTGELF TRBV9 NA
AIRNIGVGTEAF TRBV10-3 medium-sized
ASSPGQGRGTEAF TRBV18 NA
ASSFSEGAEAF TRBV27 NA
ASSPPAGGQQLEAF TRBV7-9 NA
ASRTPQETQY TRBV6-6 NA
ASSPQGGLREQY TRBV28 NA
ASSHTVAGGLGTDTQY TRBV4-1 NA
ASSRREGEQY TRBV18 NA
ASSLSGGAGLNTQY TRBV7-2 NA
ASSLAGGNTGELF TRBV11-3 NA
ASSPGQGTGEQY TRBV19 NA
ASREGTGNQPQH TRBV5-8 medium-sized
ASSQTGGAEAF TRBV7-9 NA
ASSSGQGTGANVLT TRBV19 NA
ASRASSYEQY TRBV5-1 NA
ASSSAGQETQY TRBV5-1 NA
ASSSPDKSSYEQY TRBV7-2 NA
ASSSNFPPYEQY TRBV27 NA
ASREGSNEQF TRBV5-1 NA
ASSKGPEKYIQY TRBV21-1 few
ASSWGTGAKNIQY TRBV5-4 NA
ASSLTGDRARTGELF TRBV7-2 NA
ASSWGGGSGGSEQF TRBV7-2 NA
ASSPGWLGGTQY TRBV6-1 once
ASSSWGHGYT TRBV27 NA
ASSAYRGEAF TRBV7-9 NA
ASSSQGQGFADTQY TRBV5-1 NA
ASSEEGGGQETQY TRBV6-4 NA
ASSVEGARAEAF TRBV9 NA
ASSAAGARGEAF TRBV7-8 NA
SVGYSSYNEQF TRBV29-1 NA
ASSGATGNEKLF TRBV6-1 NA
ASSNVQWATTNEKLF TRBV19 NA
ASSPKTGENEQF TRBV18 NA
ASSFIRSEQY TRBV7-8 once
ASSQEEQTNSPLH TRBV4-2 once
AISEGQGDTDTQY TRBV10-3 few
ASSSGQGIYGYT TRBV19 NA
ASSLGRGGPDTQY TRBV5-4 large
ASSEQGSYGYT TRBV5-1 NA
ASSQGLGQGASYNEQF TRBV4-1 NA
ASCKDRVATEAF TRBV4-3 NA
ASSRATGVDGELF TRBV5-1 few
ASSGGPQETQY TRBV27 few
ASSPRQGYGYT TRBV7-2 once
ATGITDTEAF TRBV10-3 NA
ASSYRDRVEYGYT TRBV6-5 NA